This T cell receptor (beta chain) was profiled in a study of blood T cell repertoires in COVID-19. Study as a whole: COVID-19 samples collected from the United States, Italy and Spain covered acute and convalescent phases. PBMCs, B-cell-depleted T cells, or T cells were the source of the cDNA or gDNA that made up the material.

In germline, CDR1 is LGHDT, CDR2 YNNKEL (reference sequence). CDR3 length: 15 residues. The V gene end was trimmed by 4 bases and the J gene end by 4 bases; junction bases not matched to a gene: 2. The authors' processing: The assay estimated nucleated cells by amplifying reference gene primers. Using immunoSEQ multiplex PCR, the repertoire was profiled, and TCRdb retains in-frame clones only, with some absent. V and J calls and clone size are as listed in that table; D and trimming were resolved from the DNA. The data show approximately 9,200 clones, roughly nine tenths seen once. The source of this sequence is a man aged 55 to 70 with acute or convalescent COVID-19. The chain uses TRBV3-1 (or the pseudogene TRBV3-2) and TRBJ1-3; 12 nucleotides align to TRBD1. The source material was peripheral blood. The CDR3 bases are TGTGCCAGCAGCCCGGGACAGGGGGCCGGAAACACCATATATTTT. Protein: CASSPGQGAGNTIYF.